The 32 T cell receptor beta chains below come from one sample, sequenced in a study of cytotoxic CD8 clonotypes in ibrutinib-treated CLL. TCRdb's copy holds only in-frame clones and misses some; the assay was immunoSEQ multiplex PCR. The data contain around 200,000 clones, 60% to 80% of them singletons. Specimen: PBMCs, collected after 12 months of ibrutinib treatment. Receptors were obtained from a human donor with chronic lymphocytic leukemia.

This clone showed up just a few times. The rearrangement joins TRBV5-4 to TRBJ2-5; TRBD2 agrees at 8 bases. V trimming: 4 bases; J trimming: 4 bases; junction bases outside the gene matches: 6. This CDR3 is 14 amino acids long. Germline-derived CDR1 and CDR2 are SGHNT and YYREEE (reference sequence). For the CDR3, the DNA is TGTGCCAGCAGCCCCGGGACTAGTGGAGAGACCCAGTACTTC. Its translation is CASSPGTSGETQYF.

The genes are TRBV2 and TRBJ1-2; 8 bases map to TRBD1. Germline CDR1 and CDR2: SNHLY and FYNNEI. Trimming at V came to 6 bases and at J to 4 bases, leaving 10 bases not matched to a gene. CDR3 length: 15 amino acids. The CDR3 nucleotides read TGTGCCAGCAGCGAACGGAGACAGGGGAGCTATGGCTACACCTTC. Its protein is CASSERRQGSYGYTF.

The chain recombines TRBV6-5 with TRBJ1-1; no reliable D call. Germline loops: CDR1 MNHEY, CDR2 SVGAGI. V shed 6 bases and J shed 6 bases, with 17 bases lying between them. The CDR3 covers 14 residues. CDR3 amino acids: CASSRVTDYAEAFF. The CDR3 coding sequence is TGTGCCAGCAGCCGGGTAACAGACTACGCTGAAGCTTTCTTT.

The chain uses TRBV30 and TRBJ1-2; D gene ambiguous. Trimming took 2 bases from V and 0 from J, leaving 7 bases between them. In germline, CDR1 is GTSNPN, CDR2 SVGIG (reference sequence). This CDR3 region has 13 residues. The CDR3 protein is CAWSPPPNYGYTF. The CDR3 region has the DNA TGTGCCTGGAGTCCTCCGCCTAACTATGGCTACACCTTC.

This clone appeared a few times. The rearrangement links TRBV30 to TRBJ1-1; D might be TRBD1 (5 bases). The V end was cut by 4 bases, the J end by 0 bases, with 12 bases between. CDR1 GTSNPN and CDR2 SVGIG come from the germline V gene (reference sequence). CDR3 size: 14 residues. CDR3 nucleotides: TGTGCCTGGAAAGAGGGGCTGATGAACACTGAAGCTTTCTTT. Protein product: CAWKEGLMNTEAFF.

This clone was found a few times. The chain links TRBV18 to TRBJ2-7, with D tentatively TRBD1 or TRBD2 (5 bases each). The CDR3 is 15 amino acids. Trimming pared 3 bases from V and 1 base from J, leaving 13 bases between. Germline V gene sequence: CDR1 KGHSH, CDR2 LQKENI. CDR3 sequence reads: CASSPVGGESYEQYF. CDR3 bases: TGTGCCAGCTCACCCGTTGGGGGTGAGTCCTACGAGCAGTACTTC.

This clone appeared a few times. J is TRBJ1-1 and V is TRBV30; D gene uncertain. V lost 5 bases and J 4 bases, leaving 5 bases between the germline ends. Germline CDR1 GTSNPN, CDR2 SVGIG (reference sequence). This CDR3 region has 10 residues. DNA for the CDR3: TGTGCCTGGCAGAGCACTGAAGCTTTCTTT. As protein: CAWQSTEAFF.

The V call is TRBV6-6, the J call TRBJ2-7; 8 bases match TRBD2. The CDR3 consists of 15 residues. Germline values: CDR1 MNHNY, CDR2 SVGAGI (reference sequence). The ends lost 6 bases at V and 3 bases at J; junction bases unmatched: 10. The CDR3 DNA reads TGTGCCAGCAGGGGGCGACTAGCGTTGATCTACGAGCAGTACTTC. Residues: CASRGRLALIYEQYF.

The V and J genes are TRBV4-2 and TRBJ1-1; D is unresolved. This CDR3 is 14 amino acids long. V was cut by 3 bases and J by 5 bases, with 13 bases left in between. Germline V lookup: CDR1 LGHNA, CDR2 YNFKEQ. The CDR3 DNA sequence: TGTGCCAGCAGCCAGGAAACCGGGAGAACTGAAGCTTTCTTT. Amino acids: CASSQETGRTEAFF.

The J gene is TRBJ1-4, the V gene TRBV29-1; possibly TRBD1 for D (6 bases). Germline assignment: CDR1 SQVTM and CDR2 ANQGSEA. The CDR3 is 13 residues long. Trimming pared 3 bases from V and 3 bases from J, leaving 8 bases between. The CDR3 bases are TGCAGCGTTGAGGGGGGGCCTAATGAAAAACTGTTTTTT. It translates to CSVEGGPNEKLFF.

The chain combines TRBV9 with TRBJ1-2; D gene ambiguous. Germline V CDR1 and CDR2: SGDLS, YYNGEE. V was trimmed by 4 bases and J by 4 bases, leaving 17 bases between them. CDR3 length equals 15 residues. The CDR3 is CASSIAEGLGYGYTF. The CDR3 DNA follows: TGTGCCAGCAGCATCGCCGAAGGGTTGGGCTATGGCTACACCTTC.

This clone was recorded only once. The chain employs TRBV7-2 and TRBJ1-1, with 9 bases matching TRBD1. This CDR3 comprises 13 residues. Germline V gene lookup returns CDR1 SGHTA and CDR2 FQGNSA. V dropped 2 bases and J dropped 7; count of bases not matched to a gene: 2. CDR3 coding DNA: TGTGCCAGCAGCTTAACGGGACAGGGTGAAGCTTTCTTT. Protein: CASSLTGQGEAFF.

This chain joins TRBV5-1 and TRBJ2-5; 10 bases fit TRBD2. The trim removed 6 bases at V and 1 base at J, leaving 6 bases unmatched. CDR1 SGHRS and CDR2 YFSETQ come from the germline V gene. This CDR3 contains 15 residues. This CDR3 reads CASTRLAGVQETQYF. The CDR3, as DNA: TGCGCCAGCACCCGTCTAGCGGGGGTCCAAGAGACCCAGTACTTC.

The chain has TRBV30 and TRBJ2-1; tentatively, D is TRBD1 (5 bases). CDR1 is GTSNPN, CDR2 SVGIG, per germline (reference sequence). This CDR3 contains 12 residues. Trimming removed 5 bases at V and 10 bases at J, with 15 bases between. DNA for the CDR3: TGTGCCTGGGGAGCAGGGCTGCGGGAGCAGTTCTTC. This gives the protein CAWGAGLREQFF.

This clone appeared a few times. The V and J genes are TRBV28 and TRBJ2-5; TRBD1 aligns across 8 bases. Germline V gives CDR1 MDHEN, CDR2 SYDVKM. This CDR3 is 15 amino acids long. Losses at the gene ends were 5 bases for V and 5 bases for J; bases not matched to a gene: 10. CDR3 in amino acids: CASSTTRGPRETQYF. The CDR3 coding sequence is TGTGCCAGCAGTACCACCAGGGGGCCTAGGGAGACCCAGTACTTC.

This clone has a single count. The J gene is TRBJ2-1, the V gene TRBV5-6; D ambiguous. Trimming took 5 bases from V and 6 from J, leaving 18 bases between them. This CDR3 has 15 amino acids. Germline CDR1 SGHDT, CDR2 YYEEEE. This chain's CDR3 is CASSPGWTLGNEQFF. In DNA, the CDR3 is TGTGCCAGCAGTCCTGGTTGGACCCTAGGCAATGAGCAGTTCTTC.

This clone was counted once. The chain combines TRBV7-2 with TRBJ2-1; D uncertain. Germline assignment: CDR1 SGHTA and CDR2 FQGNSA. The ends were cut back, 4 bases at V and 9 bases at J, with 7 bases in the middle. CDR3 size: 11 residues. CDR3 amino acids: CASSSTGEQFF. The DNA for the CDR3 is TGTGCCAGCAGCTCGACGGGTGAGCAGTTCTTC.

The rearrangement uses TRBV12-2 and TRBJ2-7; the table's D gene call, TRBD2, was not cross checked with the DNA. TRBV12-2 is labeled a pseudogene. The CDR3 spans 13 residues. The CDR3 here is CASRCLGGYEQYF. CDR3 coding DNA: TGTGCAAGTCGCTGCCTCGGGGGCTACGAGCAGTACTTC.

The CDR3, as DNA: TGTGCCAGCAGTCGATCGGGGGGAAGCAATCAGCCCCAGCATTTT. As protein: CASSRSGGSNQPQHF. J is TRBJ1-5 and V is TRBV6-5; maybe TRBD1 (5 bases). In germline, CDR1 is MNHEY, CDR2 SVGAGI. The CDR3 has 15 residues. Between the trimmed V and J ends, which lost 5 bases and 1 base, there was a span of 12 bases.

This clone came up a few times. The rearrangement uses TRBV11-2 and TRBJ2-3; D gene uncertain. Germline assignment: CDR1 SGHAT and CDR2 FQNNGV. V dropped 0 bases and J dropped 10 bases, with 11 bases sitting between them. The CDR3 runs 13 residues. DNA of the CDR3: TGTGCCAGCAGCTTAGAAGTCGAGAGCCCGCAGTATTTT. Translating gives CASSLEVESPQYF.

This clone was detected many times. The rearrangement uses TRBV27 and TRBJ2-1, with D tentatively TRBD2 (6 bases). The germline V and J ends were trimmed by 6 bases and 8 bases, with 17 bases remaining between them. CDR3 length equals 14 residues. CDR1 and CDR2 (germline): MNHEY, SMNVEV (reference sequence). The CDR3 DNA follows: TGTGCCAGCAGGATAACCGGGACTGGGGATGAGCAGTTCTTC. It encodes CASRITGTGDEQFF.

The genes are TRBV14 and TRBJ2-3; TRBD2 agrees at 8 bases. CDR1 and CDR2 (germline): SGHDN, FVKESK. CDR3 length: 19 amino acids. V trimming: 3 bases; J trimming: 0 bases; junction bases outside the gene matches: 14. The CDR3 DNA is TGTGCCAGCAGCCACATCCCAGGGACGGGGGGGCCTAGCACAGATACGCAGTATTTT. Amino acids: CASSHIPGTGGPSTDTQYF.

This clone was seen a few times. V gene TRBV2 combines with J gene TRBJ1-2; no clear D gene. The V end was cut by 6 bases, the J end by 5 bases, with 7 bases between. The CDR3 sequence is 11 residues long. Per the germline V gene, CDR1 is SNHLY and CDR2 is FYNNEI. CDR3 sequence (DNA): TGTGCCAGCAGACTGACTTATGGCTACACCTTC. Translating gives CASRLTYGYTF.

The rearrangement joins TRBV29-1 to TRBJ1-2, with a tentative D call TRBD1 (6 bases). The ends were cut back, 2 bases at V and 7 bases at J, with 11 bases in the middle. This CDR3 is 12 amino acids long. The germline CDR1 and CDR2 sequences are SQVTM and ANQGSEA. CDR3 amino acids: CSVESRGPGYTF. The CDR3 DNA reads TGCAGCGTTGAAAGTCGGGGGCCTGGCTACACCTTC.

The chain has TRBV18 and TRBJ2-2; 7 bases agree with TRBD2. The CDR3 spans 15 residues. Looked up from germline, CDR1 is KGHSH and CDR2 is LQKENI. V gave up 9 bases and J gave up 3 bases; unmatched junction bases: 10. CDR3 nucleotide sequence: TGTGCCAGTTCGAGGACTAGTATCTACACCGGGGAGCTGTTTTTT. Protein product: CASSRTSIYTGELFF.

The rearrangement links TRBV2 to TRBJ1-1; 8 bases map to TRBD1. CDR1 is SNHLY, CDR2 FYNNEI, per germline. The CDR3 totals 14 residues. The J segment lost 4 bases and the V segment lost 3 bases, leaving 4 bases of the junction unmatched. The DNA of the CDR3 is TGTGCCAGCAGTGATTCCACAGGGGGCACTGAAGCTTTCTTT. Amino acid sequence: CASSDSTGGTEAFF.

This chain uses TRBV28 with TRBJ1-1, with D hard to call. Germline CDR1 MDHEN, CDR2 SYDVKM. V was shortened by 6 bases and J by 4 bases, with 21 bases between the two germline ends. This CDR3 comprises 16 residues. CDR3 coding DNA: TGTGCCAGCAGCCCCGCCAGACTTCAACGGTCCACTGAAGCTTTCTTT. Protein sequence: CASSPARLQRSTEAFF.

This clone was detected only a few times. V is TRBV5-1 and J is TRBJ2-1; D is perhaps TRBD1 or TRBD2 (5 bases each). The CDR3 extends over 13 amino acids. Trimming shortened V by 2 bases and J by 6 bases, and 9 bases separated the two germline ends. Germline-derived CDR1 and CDR2 are SGHRS and YFSETQ. The CDR3 spells CASSFEGLNEQFF. The CDR3 bases are TGCGCCAGCAGCTTTGAGGGGCTCAATGAGCAGTTCTTC. Based on the CDR3 plus reference TRBV5-1 and TRBJ2-1, the full variable domain is KAGVTQTPRYLIKTRGQQVTLSCSPISGHRSVSWYQQTPGQGLQFLFEYFSETQRNKGNFPGRFSGRQFSNSRSEMNVSTLELGDSALYLCASSFEGLNEQFFGPGTRLTVL.

The CDR3 protein is CASGLTAGNTIYF. The CDR3 DNA follows: TGTGCTAGTGGTTTGACAGCCGGAAACACCATATATTTT. The gene calls are TRBV12-5 and TRBJ1-3, with no clear D. Germline V CDR1 and CDR2: LGHNT, FRNRAP. CDR3 size: 13 residues. V shed 2 bases and J shed 4 bases, with 6 bases lying between them.

Only one count was recorded for this clone. The gene calls are TRBV19 and TRBJ1-2, with TRBD1 matching over 10 bases. CDR1 is LNHDA, CDR2 SQIVND, per germline (reference sequence). The junction had 4 bases not matched to a gene; V was cut back by 4 bases and J by 5 bases. The CDR3 has 14 residues. CDR3 region: CASSKTGGSYGYTF. CDR3 nucleotides: TGTGCCAGTAGTAAGACAGGGGGCAGTTATGGCTACACCTTC. Full variable domain (outside the CDR3, taken from reference TRBV19 and TRBJ1-2): DGGITQSPKYLFRKEGQNVTLSCEQNLNHDAMYWYRQDPGQGLRLIYYSQIVNDFQKGDIAEGYSVSREKKESFPLTVTSAQKNPTAFYLCASSKTGGSYGYTFGSGTRLTVV.

The V and J genes are TRBV5-1 and TRBJ2-3; 9 bases agree with TRBD2. Germline lookup yields CDR1 SGHRS and CDR2 YFSETQ. Trimming cost V 0 bases and J 1 base; bases outside gene matches: 3. The CDR3 spans 16 residues. In nucleotides, the CDR3 is TGCGCCAGCAGCTTGGTCCAGCGGGGGGGCACAGATACGCAGTATTTT. This encodes CASSLVQRGGTDTQYF.

The chain has TRBV11-2 and TRBJ1-2, with D perhaps TRBD1 (6 bases). In germline, CDR1 is SGHAT, CDR2 FQNNGV. The CDR3 has 14 amino acids. V was pared by 1 base and J by 5 bases, with 11 bases between. CDR3 residues: CASSLAGDIYGYTF. The DNA for the CDR3 is TGTGCCAGCAGCTTAGCAGGGGATATTTATGGCTACACCTTC.